The 18 T cell receptor beta chains listed next were all sequenced from one sample in a study of cytotoxic CD8 clonotypes in ibrutinib-treated CLL. Profiled with immunoSEQ multiplex PCR; TCRdb holds only in-frame clones, not every one. The sample contains 100,000 to 150,000 clones, 80% to 90% of which appear only once. The specimen comprised PBMCs, sampled after 24 months of ibrutinib treatment. Receptor source: a human donor with chronic lymphocytic leukemia.

In DNA, the CDR3 is TGTGCCAGCAGCTTGGACGGGGTAGTGGCAGATACGCAGTATTTT. Protein sequence: CASSLDGVVADTQYF. The chain links TRBV5-6 to TRBJ2-3, with a possible D match to TRBD2 (5 bases). V lost 0 bases and J lost 4, with 12 bases in between. Germline CDR1 is SGHDT and CDR2 is YYEEEE. The CDR3 spans 15 residues.

The chain combines TRBV11-1 with TRBJ1-2; a weak D match, TRBD1 (5 bases). Germline values: CDR1 SGHAT, CDR2 FQDESV (reference sequence). The CDR3 extends over 13 amino acids. The V end lost 5 bases, the J end lost 2 bases, and 9 bases lay between the germline ends. This CDR3 reads CASSQGQNYGYTF. DNA for the CDR3: TGTGCCAGCAGCCAAGGACAAAACTATGGCTACACCTTC.

The chain uses TRBV5-4 and TRBJ2-7, with 11 bases fitting TRBD2. Unmatched junction bases numbered 3, after V lost 3 bases and J lost 4 bases. The CDR3 has 14 amino acids. Germline CDR1 SGHNT, CDR2 YYREEE (reference sequence). CDR3 DNA sequence: TGTGCCAGCAGCTCCGGGACTAGCGGATACGAGCAGTACTTC. Its translation: CASSSGTSGYEQYF. Looking up the rest from reference TRBV5-4 and TRBJ2-7 gives the full variable domain: ETGVTQSPTHLIKTRGQQVTLRCSSQSGHNTVSWYQQALGQGPQFIFQYYREEENGRGNFPPRFSGLQFPNYSSELNVNALELDDSALYLCASSSGTSGYEQYFGPGTRLTVT.

The V call is TRBV4-2, the J call TRBJ2-7, with 11 bases matching TRBD2. This CDR3 comprises 18 residues. V gave up 2 bases and J gave up 0 bases; unmatched junction bases: 9. Looked up from germline, CDR1 is LGHNA and CDR2 is YNFKEQ. CDR3 sequence (DNA): TGTGCCAGCAGCCAAACCTTGGGACTAGCGGCAAGCTCCTACGAGCAGTACTTC. Translating gives CASSQTLGLAASSYEQYF.

This clone is medium-sized. The rearrangement uses TRBV7-3 and TRBJ2-5; TRBD1 matches 10 bases. J gave up 4 bases and V 5 bases, and 10 bases lay outside the gene matches. This CDR3 is 16 amino acids long. Per the germline V gene, CDR1 is SGHTA and CDR2 is FQGTGA. The CDR3 DNA is TGTGCCAGCAGCCCCTCCGGGACAGGGGCGGGAGAGACCCAGTACTTC. Translating it yields CASSPSGTGAGETQYF.

The rearrangement links TRBV19 to TRBJ1-6; 7 nucleotides align to TRBD1. Germline loops: CDR1 LNHDA, CDR2 SQIVND (reference sequence). The CDR3 covers 16 residues. The junction had 10 bases not matched to a gene; V was cut back by 6 bases and J by 5 bases. CDR3 nucleotide sequence: TGTGCCAGTAGAGACGCGTGGACAGGAGATAATTCACCCCTCCACTTT. Its protein product is CASRDAWTGDNSPLHF.

This clone was counted many times. The chain employs TRBV2 and TRBJ2-7; 7 bases are shared with TRBD1. The J segment lost 7 bases and the V segment lost 7 bases, leaving 10 bases of the junction unmatched. The CDR3 runs 13 residues. The germline V gene encodes CDR1 SNHLY and CDR2 FYNNEI. The DNA for the CDR3 is TGTGCCAGCAACAAATATTTGGGACAGGAGCAGTACTTC. This sequence encodes CASNKYLGQEQYF.

This clone was picked up one time. The chain couples TRBV2 to TRBJ2-7; D gene uncertain. Trimming removed 6 bases from V and 3 bases from J, with 3 bases in between. CDR3 size: 10 residues. In germline, CDR1 is SNHLY, CDR2 FYNNEI. This CDR3 reads CASSLYEQYF. Here the CDR3 DNA reads TGTGCCAGCAGCCTCTACGAGCAGTACTTC.

The chain has TRBV9 and TRBJ2-1; the D call may be TRBD1 or TRBD2 (6 bases each). V lost 7 bases and J 8 bases, leaving 19 bases between the germline ends. Germline values: CDR1 SGDLS, CDR2 YYNGEE. The CDR3 has 14 residues. For the CDR3, the DNA is TGTGCCAGCGGGTCGCCGGGGGCTCCCGATGAGCAGTTCTTC. This translates into CASGSPGAPDEQFF.

The chain links TRBV7-2 to TRBJ2-5, with D possibly matching TRBD2 (5 bases). In germline, CDR1 is SGHTA, CDR2 FQGNSA. CDR3 length: 14 residues. The ends were cut back, 4 bases at V and 1 base at J, with 10 bases in the middle. In DNA, the CDR3 is TGTGCCAGCAGCTCGAGCGGCCTCCAAGAGACCCAGTACTTC. Its translation: CASSSSGLQETQYF.

The rearrangement joins TRBV6-5 to TRBJ1-3; 9 bases align to TRBD1. In germline, CDR1 is MNHEY, CDR2 SVGAGI. This CDR3 has 13 residues. V lost 5 bases and J lost 7; bases outside the gene matches: 3. As DNA, the CDR3 is TGTGCCAGCAGTCAGACAGGGGGGAACACCATATATTTT. Residues: CASSQTGGNTIYF.

The chain combines TRBV15 with TRBJ1-1, with D tentatively TRBD1 (6 bases). The germline CDR1 and CDR2 sequences are LNHNV and YYDKDF (reference sequence). The length of the CDR3 is 15 residues. V was shortened by 3 bases and J by 1 base, with 12 bases between the two germline ends. In nucleotides, the CDR3 is TGTGCCACCAGCAGGAGCAGGGGTGCGAACACTGAAGCTTTCTTT. This codes for CATSRSRGANTEAFF. Variable domain in full (rest from reference TRBV15 and TRBJ1-1): DAMVIQNPRYQVTQFGKPVTLSCSQTLNHNVMYWYQQKSSQAPKLLFHYYDKDFNNEADTPDNFQSRRPNTSFCFLDIRSPGLGDTAMYLCATSRSRGANTEAFFGQGTRLTVV.

V and J are TRBV7-9 and TRBJ1-1; perhaps TRBD1 as D (5 bases). Per the germline V gene, CDR1 is SEHNR and CDR2 is FQNEAQ (reference sequence). This CDR3 spans 14 amino acids. V was pared by 0 bases and J by 6 bases, with 11 bases between. The CDR3 region has the DNA TGTGCCAGCAGCTTAGCGCATCGGGGCTCTGAAGCTTTCTTT. Translated: CASSLAHRGSEAFF.

J is TRBJ2-2 and V is TRBV28, with 8 bases lining up with TRBD2. V lost 5 bases and J lost 0; bases outside the gene matches: 5. Germline V gene sequence: CDR1 MDHEN, CDR2 SYDVKM. The CDR3 runs 16 residues. The CDR3, as DNA: TGTGCCAGCAGTGCCCCCGGGGGGGCGAACACCGGGGAGCTGTTTTTT. It is translated as CASSAPGGANTGELFF.

CDR3 DNA: TGTGCCAGCAGCCCTTGGGGATTAGCGGGGGGAACCTACAATGAGCAGTTCTTC. It is translated as CASSPWGLAGGTYNEQFF. V and J are TRBV7-8 and TRBJ2-1; 10 nucleotides match TRBD2. J lost 2 bases, V lost 5 bases, and 12 bases had no gene match. The CDR3 has 18 amino acids. Germline lookup yields CDR1 SGHVS and CDR2 FQNEAQ.

V and J are TRBV11-2 and TRBJ2-7, with 9 bases fitting TRBD1. CDR1 is SGHAT and CDR2 is FQNNGV in the germline V gene. The CDR3 runs 17 residues. V lost 2 bases and J lost 1; bases outside the gene matches: 9. The CDR3 bases are TGTGCCAGCAGCTTAACAACCGGGACAGGGTCTTCCTACGAGCAGTACTTC. Encoded protein: CASSLTTGTGSSYEQYF.

The J gene is TRBJ2-7, the V gene TRBV21-1; the table's TRBD1 call for D was not verified on the DNA. TRBV21-1 is noted as a pseudogene. CDR3 length: 14 residues. This CDR3 is CASSITTGSYEQYF. CDR3 bases: TGTGCCAGCAGCATAACGACAGGCTCCTACGAGCAGTACTTC.

The V and J genes are TRBV19 and TRBJ2-3; D is uncertain. In germline, CDR1 is LNHDA, CDR2 SQIVND (reference sequence). This CDR3 is 15 amino acids long. Trimming shortened V by 8 bases and J by 1 base, and 16 bases separated the two germline ends. CDR3 sequence reads: CASGPIELGTDTQYF. In DNA, the CDR3 is TGTGCCAGTGGACCGATAGAACTCGGCACAGATACGCAGTATTTT.